These 3 T cell receptor beta chains share one sample of origin, sequenced in a study of response to subunit inactivated influenza vaccine. From the RT-PCR reads, TCRdb called clonotypes with MiXCR, one entry per CDR3 protein. The profile shows 170,000 or so distinct CDR3 sequences, roughly 10% of them singletons. The sample in question was CD8+ T cells sorted from PBMCs, obtained approximately 25 months after vaccination. The receptors stem from a man aged 45 to 70 who received an inactivated influenza vaccine.

There are a few counts of this clonotype. This chain joins TRBV4-2 and TRBJ2-2; 7 bases are a match to TRBD2. This CDR3 region has 17 residues. Per the germline V gene, CDR1 is LGHNA and CDR2 is YNFKEQ. V gave up 1 base and J gave up 7 bases; unmatched junction bases: 12. This CDR3 reads CASSQGDSSGVFGELFF. The CDR3 DNA is TGTGCCAGCAGCCAAGGTGATTCTAGCGGTGTATTCGGGGAGCTGTTTTTT.

The chain carries TRBV7-2 and TRBJ2-1; 9 bases agree with TRBD2. J gave up 4 bases and V 5 bases, and 9 bases lay outside the gene matches. The CDR3 consists of 16 residues. Germline V gene data show CDR1 as SGHTA and CDR2 as FQGNSA. The CDR3 loop reads CASSPGVAGVYNEQFF. The CDR3, as DNA: TGTGCCAGCAGCCCGGGAGTAGCGGGGGTGTACAATGAGCAGTTCTTC. The complete variable domain, with remaining parts taken from reference TRBV7-2 and TRBJ2-1, reads GAGVSQSPSNKVTEKGKDVELRCDPISGHTALYWYRQSLGQGLEFLIYFQGNSAPDKSGLPSDRFSAERTGGSVSTLTIQRTQQEDSAVYLCASSPGVAGVYNEQFFGPGTRLTVL.

This clonotype has a handful of counts. The gene calls are TRBV20-1 and TRBJ1-2; the D gene is possibly TRBD1 (5 bases). Germline V gene lookup returns CDR1 DFQATT and CDR2 SNEGSKA (reference sequence). Trimming stripped 1 base from V and 2 bases from J, with 8 bases between. This CDR3 spans 13 amino acids. The CDR3: CSARVRENYGYTF. In DNA, the CDR3 is TGCAGTGCTAGAGTCAGGGAGAACTATGGCTACACCTTC.